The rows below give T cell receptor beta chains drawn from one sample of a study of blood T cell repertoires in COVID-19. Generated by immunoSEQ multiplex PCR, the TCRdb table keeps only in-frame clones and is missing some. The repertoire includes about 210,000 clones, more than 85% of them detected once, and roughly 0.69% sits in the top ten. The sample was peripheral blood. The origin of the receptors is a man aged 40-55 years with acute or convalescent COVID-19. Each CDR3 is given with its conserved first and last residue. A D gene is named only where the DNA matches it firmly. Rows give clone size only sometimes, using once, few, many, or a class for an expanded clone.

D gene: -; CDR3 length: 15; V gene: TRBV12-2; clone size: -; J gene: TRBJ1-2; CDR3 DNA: TGTGCAAGTCGCTTAGTGGACAGGGTCCTTTATGGCTACACCTTC; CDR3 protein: CASRLVDRVLYGYTF
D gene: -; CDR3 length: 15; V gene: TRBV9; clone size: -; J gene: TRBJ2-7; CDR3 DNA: TGTGCCAGCAGCGTAGACGCGGGAACCCCCTACGAGCAGTACTTC; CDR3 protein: CASSVDAGTPYEQYF
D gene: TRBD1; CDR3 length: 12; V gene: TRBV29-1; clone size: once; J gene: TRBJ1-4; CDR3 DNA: TGCAGCGTTGACGGCAGGGGGGAAAAACTGTTTTTT; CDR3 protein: CSVDGRGEKLFF
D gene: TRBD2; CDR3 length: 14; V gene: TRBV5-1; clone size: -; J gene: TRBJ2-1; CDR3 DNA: TGCGCCAGCAGCCCGGGGACTAGCGGCAATGAGCAGTTCTTC; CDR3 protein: CASSPGTSGNEQFF
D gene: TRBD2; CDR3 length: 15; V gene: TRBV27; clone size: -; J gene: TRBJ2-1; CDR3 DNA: TGTGCCAGCAGTCCATGGACTAGCGGGAGGAATGAGCAGTTCTTC; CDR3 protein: CASSPWTSGRNEQFF
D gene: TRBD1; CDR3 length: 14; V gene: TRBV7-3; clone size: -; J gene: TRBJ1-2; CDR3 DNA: TGTGCCAGCAGCCCGGGACAGGGGGCATATGGCTACACCTTC; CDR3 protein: CASSPGQGAYGYTF
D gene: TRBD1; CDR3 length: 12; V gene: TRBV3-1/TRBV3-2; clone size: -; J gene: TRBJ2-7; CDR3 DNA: TGTGCCAGCAGCCAAGGGGGACAGCCGCAGTACTTC; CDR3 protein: CASSQGGQPQYF
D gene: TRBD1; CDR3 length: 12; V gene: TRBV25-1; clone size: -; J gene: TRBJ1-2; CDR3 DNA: TGTGCCAGCAGTGAACAGGGGGAAGTCTACACCTTC; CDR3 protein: CASSEQGEVYTF
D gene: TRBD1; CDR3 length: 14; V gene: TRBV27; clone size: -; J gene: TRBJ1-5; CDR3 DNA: TGTGCCACCGCTAGGCAGGGGGCAGATCAGCCCCAGCATTTT; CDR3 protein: CATARQGADQPQHF
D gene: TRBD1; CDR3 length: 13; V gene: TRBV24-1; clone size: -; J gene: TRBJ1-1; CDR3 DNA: TGTGCCACCAGTGCTGGGACAGACACTGAAGCTTTCTTT; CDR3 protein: CATSAGTDTEAFF
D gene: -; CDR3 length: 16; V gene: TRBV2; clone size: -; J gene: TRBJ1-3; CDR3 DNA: TGTGCCAGCATTTCCCCCCCGGAGACCTCTGGAAACACCATATATTTT; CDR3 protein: CASISPPETSGNTIYF
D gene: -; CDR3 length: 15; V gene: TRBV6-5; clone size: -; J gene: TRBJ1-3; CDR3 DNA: TGTGCCAGCAGACCCGAACACTACTCTGGAAACACCATATATTTT; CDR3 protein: CASRPEHYSGNTIYF
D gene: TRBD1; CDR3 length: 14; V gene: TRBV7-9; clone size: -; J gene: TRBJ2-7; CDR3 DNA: TGTGCCAGCAGCCCCGGACAGGGTCAAGTCGAGCAGTACTTC; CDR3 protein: CASSPGQGQVEQYF
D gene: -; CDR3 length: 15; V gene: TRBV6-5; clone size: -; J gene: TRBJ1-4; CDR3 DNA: TGTGCCAGCAGCCCCGGGTTTTTCAGCGGGGAAAAACTGTTTTTT; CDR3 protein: CASSPGFFSGEKLFF
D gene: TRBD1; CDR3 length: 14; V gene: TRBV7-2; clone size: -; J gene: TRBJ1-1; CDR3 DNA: TGTGCCAGCAGCGCGACAGGGATGAACACTGAAGCTTTCTTT; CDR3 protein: CASSATGMNTEAFF
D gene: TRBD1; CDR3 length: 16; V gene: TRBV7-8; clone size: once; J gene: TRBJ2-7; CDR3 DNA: TGTGCCAGCAGCTTAGTACCGGACAGGGCTTCCTACGAGCAGTACTTC; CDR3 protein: CASSLVPDRASYEQYF
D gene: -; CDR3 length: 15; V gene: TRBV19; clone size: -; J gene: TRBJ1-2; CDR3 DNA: TGTGCCAGTAGCTACTTCGAGCGGGGGAACTATGGCTACACCTTC; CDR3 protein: CASSYFERGNYGYTF
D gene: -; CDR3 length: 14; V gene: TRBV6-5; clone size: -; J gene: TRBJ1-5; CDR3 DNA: TGTGCCAGCAGTAGGAGCAGAAGCAATCAGCCCCAGCATTTT; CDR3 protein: CASSRSRSNQPQHF
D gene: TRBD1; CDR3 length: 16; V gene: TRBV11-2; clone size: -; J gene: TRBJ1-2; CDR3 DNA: TGTGCCAGCAGCTTAGGCGGGGACAGGGTTTTGAAGGGCTACACCTTC; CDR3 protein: CASSLGGDRVLKGYTF
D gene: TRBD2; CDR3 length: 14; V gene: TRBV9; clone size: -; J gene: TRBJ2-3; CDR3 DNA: TGTGCCAGCAGCGAGCGACTAGCCGCAGATACGCAGTATTTT; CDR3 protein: CASSERLAADTQYF
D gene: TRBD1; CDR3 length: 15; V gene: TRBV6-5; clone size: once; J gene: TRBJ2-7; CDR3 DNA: TGTGCCAGCAGGCAGACAGGGGGCCACTCCTACGAGCAGTACTTC; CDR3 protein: CASRQTGGHSYEQYF
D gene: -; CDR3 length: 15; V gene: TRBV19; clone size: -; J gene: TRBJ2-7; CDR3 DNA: TGTGCCAGTAGTGTATCAGGACTCCACTCCTACGAGCAGTACTTC; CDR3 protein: CASSVSGLHSYEQYF
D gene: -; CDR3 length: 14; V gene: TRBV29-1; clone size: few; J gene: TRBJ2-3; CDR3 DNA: TGCAGCGTCGATAGCGGAAGCGGAACAGATACGCAGTATTTT; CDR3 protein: CSVDSGSGTDTQYF
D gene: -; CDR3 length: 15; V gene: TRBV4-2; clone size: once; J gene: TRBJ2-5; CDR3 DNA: TGTGCCAGCAGCCAAGATCCGGGATTAGCTGAGACCCAGTACTTC; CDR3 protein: CASSQDPGLAETQYF
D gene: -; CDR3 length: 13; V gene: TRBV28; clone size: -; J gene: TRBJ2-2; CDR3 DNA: TGTGCCAGCAGGGGCTCGAACACCGGGGAGCTGTTTTTT; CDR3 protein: CASRGSNTGELFF
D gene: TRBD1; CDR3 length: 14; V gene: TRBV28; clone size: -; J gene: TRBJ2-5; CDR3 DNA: TGTGCCAGCAGTACGAGACAGGGGGCAGAGACCCAGTACTTC; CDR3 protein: CASSTRQGAETQYF
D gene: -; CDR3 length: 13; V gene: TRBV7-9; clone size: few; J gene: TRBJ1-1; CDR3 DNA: TGTGCCAGCAGCTCCAGCGGGCACAGGAGGGCTTTCTTT; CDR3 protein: CASSSSGHRRAFF
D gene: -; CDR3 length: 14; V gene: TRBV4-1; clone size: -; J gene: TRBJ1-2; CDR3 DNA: TGCGCCAGCAGCCCACTGGACAGCCCCAATGGCTACACCTTC; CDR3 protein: CASSPLDSPNGYTF
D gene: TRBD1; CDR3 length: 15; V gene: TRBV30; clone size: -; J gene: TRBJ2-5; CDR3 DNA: TGTGCCTGGAGTAAACTGGGACAGGGAGGTGGGACCCAGTACTTC; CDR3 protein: CAWSKLGQGGGTQYF
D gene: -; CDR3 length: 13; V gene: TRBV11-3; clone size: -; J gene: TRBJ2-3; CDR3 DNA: TGTGCCAGCAGCTTGGAAACACTAGGGACGCAGTATTTT; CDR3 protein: CASSLETLGTQYF
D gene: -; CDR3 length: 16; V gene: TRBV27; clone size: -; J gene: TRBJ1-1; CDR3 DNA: TGTGCCAGCACACCCCTCGGGCCCCAGGGGAACACTGAAGCTTTCTTT; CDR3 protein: CASTPLGPQGNTEAFF
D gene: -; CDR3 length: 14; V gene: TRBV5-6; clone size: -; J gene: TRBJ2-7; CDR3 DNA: TGTGCCAGCAGCTTGACGAACAGGGCTGGCGAGCAGTACTTC; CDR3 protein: CASSLTNRAGEQYF
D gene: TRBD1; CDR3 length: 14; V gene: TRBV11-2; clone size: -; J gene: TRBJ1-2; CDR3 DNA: TGTGCCAGCAGAGACCGGGGCTCAAGGGGGCGCTACACCTTC; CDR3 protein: CASRDRGSRGRYTF
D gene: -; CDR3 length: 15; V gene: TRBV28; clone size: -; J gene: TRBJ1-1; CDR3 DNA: TGTGCCAGCAGCCCCGAAGGCGGCCAGAACACTGAAGCTTTCTTT; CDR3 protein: CASSPEGGQNTEAFF
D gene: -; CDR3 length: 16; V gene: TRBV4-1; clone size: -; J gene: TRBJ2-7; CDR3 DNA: TGCGCCAGCAGCCAAGGTTGGGGGCTTAGTACCTACGAGCAGTACTTC; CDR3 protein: CASSQGWGLSTYEQYF